This T cell receptor beta chain was identified during a study of cytomegalovirus exposure and HLA in healthy donors. Study background: The roughly 670 first-cohort repertoires shared a platform with the 100 to 150 validation repertoires, as reported in a later analysis.

Points from the study as a whole: Most observed TCR sequences were rare, whereas some public TCRs were detected in many donors. TCR beta chains numbering roughly 150 were designated cytomegalovirus-associated.

Comments on this clone: Antigen unknown.

Germline loops: CDR1 GTSNPN, CDR2 SVGIG (reference sequence). Trimming at V came to 2 bases and at J to 4 bases, leaving 7 bases not matched to a gene. The CDR3 totals 14 residues. These donors were members of the 120-subject validation cohort, a group separate from the roughly 670-subject first cohort. Using immunoSEQ multiplex PCR, the repertoire was profiled, and TCRdb retains in-frame clones only, with some absent. This table holds 110,000 or so clones, 86% found once. Material for sequencing was PBMCs. This receptor was identified in a man younger than 30 in good health and CMV-seronegative. This chain joins TRBV30 and TRBJ2-7; TRBD2 matches at 8 bases. The DNA for the CDR3 is TGTGCCTGGAGTACAATGTTAGCGGGGTACGAGCAGTACTTC. This translates into CAWSTMLAGYEQYF.